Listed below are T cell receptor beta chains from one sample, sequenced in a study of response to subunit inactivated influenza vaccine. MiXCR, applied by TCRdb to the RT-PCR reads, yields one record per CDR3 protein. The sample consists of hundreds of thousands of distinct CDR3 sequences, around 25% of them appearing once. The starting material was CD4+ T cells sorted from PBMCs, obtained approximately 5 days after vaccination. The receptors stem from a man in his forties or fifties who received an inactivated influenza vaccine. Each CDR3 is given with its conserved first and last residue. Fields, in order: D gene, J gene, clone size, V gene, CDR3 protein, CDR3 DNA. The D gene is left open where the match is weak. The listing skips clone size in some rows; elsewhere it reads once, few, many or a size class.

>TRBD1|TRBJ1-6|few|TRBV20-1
CSVRIQGTGDNSPLHF
TGCAGTGTCAGAATTCAAGGGACAGGGGATAATTCACCCCTCCACTTT
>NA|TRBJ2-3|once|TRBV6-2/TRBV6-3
CASTKDRRGTDTQYF
TGTGCCAGCACCAAGGACCGCCGGGGCACAGATACGCAGTATTTT
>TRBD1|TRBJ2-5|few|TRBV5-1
CASSSTGIQETQYF
TGCGCCAGCAGCTCGACAGGGATACAAGAGACCCAGTACTTC
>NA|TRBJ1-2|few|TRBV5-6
CASSLVSRNYGYTF
TGTGCCAGCAGCTTGGTCTCACGGAACTATGGCTACACCTTC
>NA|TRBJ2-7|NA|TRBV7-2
CASSSSGETEQYF
TGTGCCAGCAGCTCCTCAGGGGAGACCGAGCAGTACTTC
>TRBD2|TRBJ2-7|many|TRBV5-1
CASSLVASGGLTSYEQYF
TGCGCCAGCAGCTTGGTTGCTAGCGGGGGCCTCACTTCCTACGAGCAGTACTTC
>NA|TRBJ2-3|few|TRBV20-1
CSARESEWAYTDTQYF
TGCAGTGCTAGAGAGTCGGAGTGGGCCTACACAGATACGCAGTATTTT
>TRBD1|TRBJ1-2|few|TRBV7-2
CASSPSPRGGIGYTF
TGTGCCAGCAGCCCCAGCCCCAGGGGGGGCATTGGCTACACCTTC
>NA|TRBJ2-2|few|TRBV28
CASSLPGINTGELFF
TGTGCCAGCAGCTTACCCGGTATTAACACCGGGGAGCTGTTTTTT
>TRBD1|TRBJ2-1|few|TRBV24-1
CATSDRTGWNEQFF
TGTGCCACCAGTGATCGGACAGGGTGGAATGAGCAGTTCTTC
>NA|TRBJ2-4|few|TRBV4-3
CASSQEGVHLIAKNIQYF
TGCGCCAGCAGCCAAGAAGGGGTCCACCTAATAGCCAAAAACATTCAGTACTTC
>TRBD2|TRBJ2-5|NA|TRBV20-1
CSALRAGGVETQYF
TGCAGTGCTCTTCGGGCGGGGGGGGTGGAGACCCAGTACTTC
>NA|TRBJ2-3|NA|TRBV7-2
CASSFLGVTDTQYF
TGTGCCAGCAGCTTTCTCGGTGTAACAGATACGCAGTATTTT
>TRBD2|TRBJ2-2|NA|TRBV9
CASSPGLAGKANTGELFF
TGTGCCAGCAGCCCAGGACTAGCGGGAAAAGCGAACACCGGGGAGCTGTTTTTT
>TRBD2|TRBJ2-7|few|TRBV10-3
CAISPGGGEEQYF
TGTGCCATTTCCCCGGGAGGGGGTGAGGAGCAGTACTTC
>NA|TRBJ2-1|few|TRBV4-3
CASSQEWAQIGNEQFF
TGCGCCAGCAGCCAAGAGTGGGCGCAAATCGGCAATGAGCAGTTCTTC
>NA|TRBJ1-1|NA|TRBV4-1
CASSQVRGTEAFF
TGCGCCAGCAGCCAAGTAAGGGGGACTGAAGCTTTCTTT
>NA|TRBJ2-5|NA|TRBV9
CASSNGAVLQETQYF
TGTGCCAGCAGCAATGGCGCAGTCCTACAAGAGACCCAGTACTTC
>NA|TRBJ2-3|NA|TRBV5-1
CASSMEYDTDTQYF
TGCGCCAGCAGCATGGAGTATGACACAGATACGCAGTATTTT
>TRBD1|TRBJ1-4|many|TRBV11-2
CASSDGQGATNEKLFF
TGTGCCAGCAGCGATGGACAGGGGGCGACTAATGAAAAACTGTTTTTT
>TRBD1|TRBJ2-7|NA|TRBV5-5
CASRGPGTGVEQYF
TGTGCCAGCAGGGGTCCCGGGACAGGGGTTGAGCAGTACTTC
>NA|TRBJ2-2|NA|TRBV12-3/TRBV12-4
CASSSGTRTGELFF
TGTGCCAGCAGTTCCGGGACTCGCACCGGGGAGCTGTTTTTT
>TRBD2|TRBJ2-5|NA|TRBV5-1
CASRSGRGQETQYF
TGCGCCAGCAGATCGGGGCGGGGGCAAGAGACCCAGTACTTC
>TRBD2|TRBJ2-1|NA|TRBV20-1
CSAPRLLAGKDVSYNEQFF
TGCAGTGCCCCCAGACTATTAGCGGGAAAAGACGTATCCTACAATGAGCAGTTCTTC
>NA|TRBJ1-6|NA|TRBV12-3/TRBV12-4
CASSFSTGSPLHF
TGTGCCAGCAGTTTTTCAACGGGTTCACCCCTCCACTTT
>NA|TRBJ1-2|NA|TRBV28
CASSPTVRGYTF
TGTGCCAGCAGTCCCACTGTGCGGGGCTACACCTTC
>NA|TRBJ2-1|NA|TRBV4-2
CASSRRGTDNEQFF
TGTGCCAGCAGCCGTAGAGGTACCGACAATGAGCAGTTCTTC
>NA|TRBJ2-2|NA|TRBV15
CATSRGLGNTGELFF
TGTGCCACCAGCAGAGGTCTAGGGAACACCGGGGAGCTGTTTTTT
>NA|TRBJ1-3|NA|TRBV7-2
CASSLGGDAPSGNTIYF
TGTGCCAGCAGCTTAGGGGGGGATGCCCCCTCTGGAAACACCATATATTTT
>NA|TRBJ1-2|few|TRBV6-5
CASSQLNYGYTF
TGTGCCAGCAGCCAGCTCAACTATGGCTACACCTTC
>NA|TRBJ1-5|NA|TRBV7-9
CASSSSDGSNQPQHF
TGTGCCAGCAGCTCATCGGACGGTAGCAATCAGCCCCAGCATTTT
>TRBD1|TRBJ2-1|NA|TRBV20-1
CSARGDRRDNEQFF
TGCAGTGCTAGGGGGGACAGACGGGACAATGAGCAGTTCTTC
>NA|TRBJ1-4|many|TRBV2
CASSSGWEKLFF
TGTGCCAGCAGTTCTGGGTGGGAAAAACTGTTTTTT
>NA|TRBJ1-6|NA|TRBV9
CASSEGSPNSPLHF
TGTGCCAGCAGCGAAGGTTCACCCAATTCACCCCTCCACTTT
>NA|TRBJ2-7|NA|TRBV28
CASTHEQYF
TGTGCCAGCACCCACGAGCAGTACTTC
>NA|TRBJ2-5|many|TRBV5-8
CASSFLGGEQETQYF
TGTGCCAGCAGCTTTTTAGGCGGCGAGCAAGAGACCCAGTACTTC
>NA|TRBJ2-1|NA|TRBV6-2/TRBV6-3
CASSSVQGVGFF
TGTGCCAGCAGTTCCGTACAGGGAGTTGGGTTCTTC
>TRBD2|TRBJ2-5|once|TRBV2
CASSGSGGAQTQYF
TGTGCCAGCAGTGGTAGCGGGGGGGCCCAGACCCAGTACTTC
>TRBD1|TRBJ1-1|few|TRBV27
CASSFGQANTEAFF
TGTGCCAGCAGCTTCGGACAGGCAAACACTGAAGCTTTCTTT
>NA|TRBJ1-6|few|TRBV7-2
CASSLNRAYNSPLHF
TGTGCCAGCAGCTTGAACAGGGCATATAATTCACCCCTCCACTTT
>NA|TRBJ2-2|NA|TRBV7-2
CASSPMGSTAGELFF
TGTGCCAGCAGCCCCATGGGGAGCACGGCCGGGGAGCTGTTTTTT
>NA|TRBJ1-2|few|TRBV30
CAWNPVGGYGYTF
TGTGCCTGGAACCCCGTTGGGGGCTATGGCTACACCTTC
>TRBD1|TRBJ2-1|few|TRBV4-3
CASSQGQGGSYNEQFF
TGCGCCAGCAGCCAAGGACAGGGGGGATCCTACAATGAGCAGTTCTTC
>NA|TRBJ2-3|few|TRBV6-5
CASSYSGLYTDTQYF
TGTGCCAGCAGTTATAGCGGACTTTACACAGATACGCAGTATTTT